The 32 T cell receptor beta chains in this list originate from one sample, sequenced in a study of metastatic and nonmetastatic thyroid tumors. With MiXCR, TCRdb reprocessed the PCR reads. This table has about 92,000 clones, about 16% appearing once. The entire patient cohort was treatment-naive prior to thyroid surgery. The sample was blood. These TCRs come from a female donor with papillary thyroid cancer or a benign thyroid nodule (not recorded which). Some clones in this sample may be carry-over from other donors' samples.

This clone was recorded a few times. A read error is possible here, since a much larger clone lies one base away. V is TRBV10-3 and J is TRBJ2-2; TRBD2 might be the D (5 bases). Looked up from germline, CDR1 is ENHRY and CDR2 is SYGVKD. Trimming stripped 0 bases from V and 6 bases from J, with 8 bases between. This CDR3 has 14 residues. CDR3: CAISESTGAGELFF. The DNA of the CDR3 is TGTGCCATCAGTGAGTCCACCGGGGCCGGGGAGCTGTTTTTT.

At least ten counts were recorded for this clone. The rearrangement links TRBV10-1 to TRBJ2-3; a weak D match, TRBD2 (5 bases). This CDR3 is built from 16 residues. Germline V gene data show CDR1 as WNHNN and CDR2 as SYGVQD (reference sequence). The V gene lost 4 bases and the J gene lost 0 bases, with 14 bases spanning the gap. The CDR3: CASSVGLAGSTDTQYF. The CDR3 coding sequence is TGCGCCAGCAGTGTAGGACTTGCTGGGAGCACAGATACGCAGTATTTT.

This clone was observed many times. The rearrangement links TRBV12-3 or TRBV12-4 to TRBJ1-4; D remains unclear. The germline V and J ends were trimmed by 2 bases and 4 bases, with 8 bases remaining between them. This CDR3 contains 14 residues. The CDR3 DNA reads TGTGCCAGCAGTTTACGAAGGGTTAATGAAAAACTGTTTTTT. Translating it yields CASSLRRVNEKLFF.

This clone has ten or more counts. The chain employs TRBV9 and TRBJ1-2, with 9 bases identical to TRBD1. Germline-derived CDR1 and CDR2 are SGDLS and YYNGEE. The V and J ends lost 0 bases and 6 bases, in that order; junction bases with no gene match: 6. CDR3 size: 15 residues. As DNA, the CDR3 is TGTGCCAGCAGCGTAGTCGCTACAGGGGGCAATGGCTACACCTTC. It is translated as CASSVVATGGNGYTF.

This clone came up a few times. This likely comes from a read error, as the CDR3 has no conserved phenylalanine or tryptophan at its end. The chain links TRBV12-3 or TRBV12-4 to TRBJ1-1; D unresolved. V lost 6 bases and J lost 1, with 12 bases in between. The CDR3 sequence is 14 residues long. CDR3 nucleotide sequence: TGTGCCAGCAGATTCGTACAGTCGAACACTGAAGCTTTCTTA. It encodes CASRFVQSNTEAFL.

The sample holds many counts of this clone. This chain uses TRBV5-1 with TRBJ1-4, with TRBD1 as a possible D gene (5 bases). CDR1 and CDR2 from the germline V gene are SGHRS and YFSETQ. Trimming took 2 bases from V and 0 from J, leaving 8 bases between them. The CDR3 length is 15 residues. The chain's CDR3 is CASSFGGATNEKLFF. The CDR3 coding sequence is TGCGCCAGCAGCTTCGGGGGGGCAACTAATGAAAAACTGTTTTTT.

This clone has just a few counts. J is TRBJ2-3 and V is TRBV9; 9 bases are shared with TRBD1. The length of the CDR3 is 16 residues. After removal of 0 bases from V and 4 bases from J, the junction contained 6 bases not matched to a gene. CDR1 and CDR2 from the germline V gene are SGDLS and YYNGEE. In DNA form, the CDR3 reads TGTGCCAGCAGCGTAGGAGACAGGGGGGTGTCAGATACGCAGTATTTT. Translating gives CASSVGDRGVSDTQYF.

The table lists this clone with a count of one. CDR3 region: CASSRDSRETQYF. The CDR3 DNA follows: TGTGCCAGCAGCAGGGACTCCCGGGAGACCCAGTACTTC. This chain joins TRBV11-1 and TRBJ2-5; TRBD2 is a possible D gene (6 bases). Germline V gives CDR1 SGHAT, CDR2 FQDESV (reference sequence). The CDR3 has 13 amino acids. V was pared by 5 bases and J by 5 bases, with 12 bases between.

This clone appeared many times. J is TRBJ2-5 and V is TRBV6-1, with D tentatively TRBD1 or TRBD2 (5 bases each). Trimming took 5 bases from V and 3 from J, leaving 19 bases between them. The CDR3 is 16 amino acids. Looked up from germline, CDR1 is MNHNS and CDR2 is SASEGT. The CDR3 DNA sequence: TGTGCCAGCAGTTCCCAAGAGGGGATGGGAGAAGAGACCCAGTACTTC. This gives the protein CASSSQEGMGEETQYF.

In its sample, this clone was seen once. V gene TRBV5-6 combines with J gene TRBJ2-1, with TRBD1 matching 8 bases. Unmatched junction bases numbered 7, after V lost 4 bases and J lost 10 bases. Germline-derived CDR1 and CDR2 are SGHDT and YYEEEE. The CDR3 loop spans 13 amino acids. The chain's CDR3 is CASSPVTGVEQFF. The CDR3 DNA follows: TGTGCCAGCAGCCCTGTGACAGGGGTCGAGCAGTTCTTC.

This clone was observed a handful of times. Just one base apart from a much larger clone, this may be a read error. The sample contains more than one DNA sequence encoding this CDR3. The chain combines TRBV29-1 with TRBJ2-3; D tentatively reads TRBD1 or TRBD2 (5 bases each). Germline CDR1 and CDR2: SQVTM and ANQGSEA. The CDR3 contains 14 residues. CDR3 sequence reads: CSVASGTHTDTQYF. For the CDR3, the DNA is TGCAGCGTTGCTTCCGGGACGCACACAGATACACAGTATTTT.

This clone showed up just a few times. The gene calls are TRBV6-1 and TRBJ1-4; D gene ambiguous. The CDR3 extends over 15 amino acids. The V end was cut by 5 bases, the J end by 6 bases, with 16 bases between. Germline lookup yields CDR1 MNHNS and CDR2 SASEGT. The CDR3 sequence: CASSPRGWQDEKLFF. Here the CDR3 DNA reads TGTGCCAGCAGTCCCAGAGGGTGGCAGGATGAAAAACTGTTTTTT.

The chain combines TRBV7-2 with TRBJ2-2; no clear D. Germline values: CDR1 SGHTA, CDR2 FQGNSA. The CDR3 has 14 amino acids. V dropped 2 bases and J dropped 1 base, with 5 bases sitting between them. Here the CDR3 reads CASSLYGNTGELFF. CDR3 sequence (DNA): TGTGCCAGCAGCTTATATGGGAACACCGGGGAGCTGTTTTTT. Combining the CDR3 with reference TRBV7-2 and TRBJ2-2 gives the whole variable domain GAGVSQSPSNKVTEKGKDVELRCDPISGHTALYWYRQSLGQGLEFLIYFQGNSAPDKSGLPSDRFSAERTGGSVSTLTIQRTQQEDSAVYLCASSLYGNTGELFFGEGSRLTVL.

There are a few counts of this clone. A single base separates this from a much larger clone, so it may be a read error. This chain links TRBV11-1 with TRBJ1-5; no clear D. Germline V gene lookup returns CDR1 SGHAT and CDR2 FQDESV (reference sequence). The CDR3 extends over 16 amino acids. Trimming stripped 2 bases from V and 1 base from J, with 12 bases between. DNA for the CDR3: TGTGCCAGCAGCTTAACACAGAGAGGGAGCAATCAGCCCCAGCATTTT. Translated: CASSLTQRGSNQPQHF.

At least ten counts were recorded for this clone. This chain uses TRBV30 with TRBJ2-1, with 7 bases fitting TRBD1. The V gene end was trimmed by 4 bases and the J gene end by 6 bases; junction bases not matched to a gene: 15. Looked up from germline, CDR1 is GTSNPN and CDR2 is SVGIG (reference sequence). This CDR3 is 16 amino acids long. CDR3 residues: CAWKTGSFPPANEQFF. Written as DNA, the CDR3 is TGTGCCTGGAAGACAGGGAGTTTCCCCCCGGCCAATGAGCAGTTCTTC.

The genes are TRBV10-1 and TRBJ1-1; D call uncertain. The V end was cut by 0 bases, the J end by 3 bases, with 11 bases between. Germline CDR1 reads WNHNN; CDR2 reads SYGVQD (reference sequence). This CDR3 spans 15 amino acids. This CDR3 reads CASSESMRGYTEAFF. CDR3 nucleotide sequence: TGCGCCAGCAGTGAGTCGATGCGAGGTTACACTGAAGCTTTCTTT.

This clone was recorded at least ten times. A read error may explain this, as a much larger clone is one base away. This chain joins TRBV6-2 or TRBV6-3 and TRBJ2-7; either TRBD1 or TRBD2 may supply D (5 bases each). Germline CDR1 MNHEY, CDR2 SVGEGT. V lost 8 bases and J 1 base, leaving 15 bases between the germline ends. The CDR3 sequence is 14 residues long. As DNA, the CDR3 is TGTGCCAGCGGCACCCGGGACCGATCCTACGAGCAGTACTTC. Protein sequence: CASGTRDRSYEQYF.

The chain has TRBV11-3 and TRBJ1-1; 7 bases line up with TRBD1. Losses at the gene ends were 7 bases for V and 1 base for J; bases not matched to a gene: 9. Germline CDR1 and CDR2: SGHNT and YENEEA. The CDR3 runs to 15 residues. CDR3: CASTAKGAGNTEAFF. CDR3 DNA sequence: TGTGCCAGCACCGCAAAGGGGGCTGGGAACACTGAAGCTTTCTTT.

This clone appeared many times. This chain links TRBV12-3 or TRBV12-4 with TRBJ1-1; D perhaps matches TRBD1 (5 bases). There are 17 residues in the CDR3. Between the trimmed V and J ends, which lost 7 bases and 0 bases, there was a span of 21 bases. This chain's CDR3 is CASTHLGVITLNTEAFF. DNA for the CDR3: TGTGCCAGCACCCACCTAGGGGTCATCACCCTGAACACTGAAGCTTTCTTT.

This clone has a count of ten or more. At one boundary the junction diverges from the germline segment, which might be a read error. This rearrangement joins TRBV27 to TRBJ2-7, with 7 bases aligning to TRBD1. Per germline, CDR1 MNHEY and CDR2 SMNVEV (reference sequence). The CDR3 runs to 14 residues. Here the CDR3 reads CASSRSTGFNEQCF. CDR3 coding DNA: TGTGCCAGCAGCCGATCGACAGGGTTCAACGAGCAGTGCTTC.

This clone was found many times. The chain links TRBV10-3 to TRBJ1-2; D unclear. This CDR3 is built from 11 residues. Germline CDR1 and CDR2: ENHRY and SYGVKD. V was pared by 4 bases and J by 10 bases, with 10 bases between. Here the CDR3 reads CAISAGGDYTF. As DNA, the CDR3 is TGTGCCATCAGTGCCGGCGGGGACTACACCTTC.

Only a few counts were recorded for this clone. A much more abundant neighbour one base away suggests this may be a read error. This specimen includes other DNA sequences encoding the same CDR3. The gene calls are TRBV20-1 and TRBJ2-3; no definite D call. Germline CDR1 DFQATT, CDR2 SNEGSKA (reference sequence). With 8 bases removed from V and 6 bases from J, the gap between germline ends came to 18 bases. The CDR3 is made up of 13 amino acids. The DNA of the CDR3 is TGCAGTACCTTAGCCCTTAGTGGGGATACGCAGTATTTT. The encoded protein is CSTLALSGDTQYF.

This clone was counted ten times or more. The V and J genes are TRBV2 and TRBJ2-3, with TRBD1 identical over 8 bases. The CDR3 runs 14 residues. The trim removed 7 bases at V and 3 bases at J, leaving 6 bases unmatched. CDR1 is SNHLY and CDR2 is FYNNEI in the germline V gene. In nucleotides, the CDR3 is TGTGCCAGCAAGGCAGGGGGCGATACAGATACGCAGTATTTT. This gives the protein CASKAGGDTDTQYF.

There are many counts of this clone. The chain has TRBV15 and TRBJ2-7; 8 bases agree with TRBD1. The trim removed 2 bases at V and 0 bases at J, leaving 3 bases unmatched. CDR3 size: 15 residues. Germline V gives CDR1 LNHNV, CDR2 YYDKDF (reference sequence). The CDR3 region has the DNA TGTGCCACCAGCAGACAGGGGGCCCCCTCCTACGAGCAGTACTTC. This encodes CATSRQGAPSYEQYF.

This clone was seen many times. The chain has TRBV5-5 and TRBJ1-5, with 8 bases that match TRBD1. The CDR3 sequence is 15 residues long. After removal of 4 bases from V and 1 base from J, the junction contained 4 bases not matched to a gene. Germline loops: CDR1 SGHKS, CDR2 YYEKEE (reference sequence). The CDR3 coding sequence is TGTGCCAGCAGCGACACAGGGGGGAGCAATCAGCCCCAGCATTTT. Its translation: CASSDTGGSNQPQHF.

Only a few counts were recorded for this clone. The rearrangement joins TRBV6-2 or TRBV6-3 to TRBJ2-7, with 7 bases lining up with TRBD1. J was trimmed by 3 bases and V by 2 bases; bases with no gene match: 10. The CDR3 has 16 amino acids. Per germline, CDR1 MNHEY and CDR2 SVGEGT. Here the CDR3 DNA reads TGTGCCAGCAGTTACACTGGGACAGTAGGTGGCTACGAGCAGTACTTC. Translated: CASSYTGTVGGYEQYF.

This chain connects TRBV5-1 to TRBJ2-3, with a weak D call TRBD2 (6 bases). The CDR3 consists of 16 residues. Deletions cut 0 bases from V and 1 base from J, with 12 bases between. The germline CDR1 and CDR2 sequences are SGHRS and YFSETQ. The CDR3 nucleotides are TGCGCCAGCAGCTTGGCGGGGGTGGTCGGCACAGATACGCAGTATTTT. Translating gives CASSLAGVVGTDTQYF.

This clone was detected many times. This chain links TRBV4-1 with TRBJ1-5, with 7 bases lining up with TRBD1. This CDR3 is 16 amino acids long. Germline lookup yields CDR1 MGHRA and CDR2 YSYEKL. V lost 6 bases to trimming and J lost 1 base; unmatched junction nucleotides: 9. The CDR3 nucleotides read TGCGCCAGCAGACTGGAAGGGACAGCCAGCAATCAGCCCCAGCATTTT. The encoded protein is CASRLEGTASNQPQHF.

This clone was recorded at least ten times. This chain links TRBV12-3 or TRBV12-4 with TRBJ1-3, with TRBD1 as a possible D gene (5 bases). There are 16 residues in the CDR3. V lost 1 base and J lost 0, with 10 bases in between. In nucleotides, the CDR3 is TGTGCCAGCAGTTTAGGGGGGGATAGCTCTGGAAACACCATATATTTT. Amino acids: CASSLGGDSSGNTIYF.

At least ten counts were recorded for this clone. The rearrangement uses TRBV6-2 or TRBV6-3 and TRBJ1-2; D not certain. The germline V gene has CDR1 MNHEY and CDR2 SVGEGT. The CDR3 loop spans 13 amino acids. V was cut by 2 bases and J by 4 bases, with 8 bases left in between. CDR3 in amino acids: CASSYTRFYGYTF. The CDR3 DNA reads as TGTGCCAGCAGTTACACCCGGTTCTATGGCTACACCTTC.

The J gene is TRBJ1-1, the V gene TRBV6-2 or TRBV6-3; no definite D call. Germline CDR1 reads MNHEY; CDR2 reads SVGEGT. The germline V and J ends were trimmed by 5 bases and 1 base, with 11 bases remaining between them. This CDR3 has 14 amino acids. The CDR3 nucleotides are TGTGCCAGCAGTCCCCCGGGTGGGAACACTGAAGCTTTCTTT. Protein product: CASSPPGGNTEAFF.

In regard to this clone: A read error may be the cause here, since a much bigger clone is one base away. V gene TRBV5-1 combines with J gene TRBJ1-2; the match to TRBD1 covers 8 bases. The germline V gene encodes CDR1 SGHRS and CDR2 YFSETQ. The CDR3 has 16 amino acids. CDR3 region: CASSYKTGDVNYGHTF. In nucleotides, the CDR3 is TGCGCCAGCAGCTATAAGACAGGGGACGTTAACTATGGCCACACCTTC.